A single count supports the clone carrying this T cell receptor (beta chain). What it binds is not known. The data were obtained in a study of OX40 agonist ivuxolimab in advanced cancers. Assay used: immunoSEQ multiplex PCR; TCRdb lists only in-frame clones, some missing. This table has roughly 91,000 clones, around 96% appearing once. General study findings and limits: Expanded peripheral T cell antigen specificity was not determined.

The CDR3 has 15 residues. The ends were cut back, 8 bases at V and 6 bases at J, with 18 bases in the middle. Germline-derived CDR1 and CDR2 are SGHNT and YYREEE (reference sequence). The sequencing here drew on CD4+ or CD8+ T cells sorted from blood, taken in a trial of the OX40 agonist ivuxolimab. This sequence joins TRBV5-4 and TRBJ1-6; D unclear. This clonotype was sampled from an adult with an advanced solid tumor such as melanoma, head and neck, liver or kidney cancer. In DNA form, the CDR3 reads TGTGCCAGTTCTCTATCCGGATCCCTTAATTCACCCCTCCACTTT. Translating it yields CASSLSGSLNSPLHF.